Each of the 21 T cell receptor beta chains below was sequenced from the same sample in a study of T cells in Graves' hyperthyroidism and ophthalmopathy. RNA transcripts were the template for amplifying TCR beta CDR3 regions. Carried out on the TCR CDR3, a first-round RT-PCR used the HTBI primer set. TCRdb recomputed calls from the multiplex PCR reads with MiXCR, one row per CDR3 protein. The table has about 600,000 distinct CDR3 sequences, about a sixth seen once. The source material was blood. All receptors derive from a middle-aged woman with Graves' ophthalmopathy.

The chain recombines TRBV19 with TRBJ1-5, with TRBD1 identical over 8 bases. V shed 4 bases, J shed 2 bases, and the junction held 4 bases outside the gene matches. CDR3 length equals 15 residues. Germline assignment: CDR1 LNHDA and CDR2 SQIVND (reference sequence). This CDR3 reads CASSRQGSGNQPQHF. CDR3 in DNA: TGTGCCAGTAGTAGACAGGGGTCCGGCAATCAGCCCCAGCATTTT.

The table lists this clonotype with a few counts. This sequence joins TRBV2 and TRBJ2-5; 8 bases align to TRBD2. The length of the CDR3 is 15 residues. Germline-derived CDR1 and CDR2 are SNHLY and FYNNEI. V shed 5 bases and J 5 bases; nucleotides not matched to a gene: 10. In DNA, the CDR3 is TGTGCCAGCAGTAATATCGGGGGGGCTTGGGAGACCCAGTACTTC. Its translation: CASSNIGGAWETQYF.

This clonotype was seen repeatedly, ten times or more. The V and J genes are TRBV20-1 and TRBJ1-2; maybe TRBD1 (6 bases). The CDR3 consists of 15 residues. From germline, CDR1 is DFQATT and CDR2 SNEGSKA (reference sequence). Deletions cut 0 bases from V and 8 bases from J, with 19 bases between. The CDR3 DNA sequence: TGCAGTGCTAGAGATCTTCAGCAGGGGCTCATGGGCTACACCTTC. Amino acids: CSARDLQQGLMGYTF.

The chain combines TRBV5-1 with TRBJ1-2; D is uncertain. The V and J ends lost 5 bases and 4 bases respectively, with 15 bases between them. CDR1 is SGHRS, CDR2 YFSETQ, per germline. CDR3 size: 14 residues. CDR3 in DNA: TGCGCCAGCAGGGTAACCCTTGCTTCCTATGGCTACACCTTC. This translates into CASRVTLASYGYTF.

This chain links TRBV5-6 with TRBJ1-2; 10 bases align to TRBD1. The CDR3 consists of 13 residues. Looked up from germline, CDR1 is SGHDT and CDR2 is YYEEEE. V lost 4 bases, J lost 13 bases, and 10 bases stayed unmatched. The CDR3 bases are TGTGCCAGCAGCCCGCCGGGACAGGGGAGTCGCACCTTC. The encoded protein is CASSPPGQGSRTF.

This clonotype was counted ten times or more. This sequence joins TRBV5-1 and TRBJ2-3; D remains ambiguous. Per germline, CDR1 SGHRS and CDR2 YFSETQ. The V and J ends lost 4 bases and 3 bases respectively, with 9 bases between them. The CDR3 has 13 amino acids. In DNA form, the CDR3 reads TGCGCCAGCAGCCCAAGCTTGACAGATACGCAGTATTTT. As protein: CASSPSLTDTQYF.

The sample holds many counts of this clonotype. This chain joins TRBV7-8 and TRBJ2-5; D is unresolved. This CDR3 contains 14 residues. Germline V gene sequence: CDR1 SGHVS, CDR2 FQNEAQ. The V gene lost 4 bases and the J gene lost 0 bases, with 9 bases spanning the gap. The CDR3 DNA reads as TGTGCCAGCAGCTCGGACGCGTACCAAGAGACCCAGTACTTC. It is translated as CASSSDAYQETQYF.

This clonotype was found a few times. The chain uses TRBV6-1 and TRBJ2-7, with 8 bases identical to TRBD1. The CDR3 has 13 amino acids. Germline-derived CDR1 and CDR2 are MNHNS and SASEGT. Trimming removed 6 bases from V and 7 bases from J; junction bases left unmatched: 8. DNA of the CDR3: TGTGCCAGCAGAGCTCAGGGGGCGCGGGAGCAGTACTTC. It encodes CASRAQGAREQYF.

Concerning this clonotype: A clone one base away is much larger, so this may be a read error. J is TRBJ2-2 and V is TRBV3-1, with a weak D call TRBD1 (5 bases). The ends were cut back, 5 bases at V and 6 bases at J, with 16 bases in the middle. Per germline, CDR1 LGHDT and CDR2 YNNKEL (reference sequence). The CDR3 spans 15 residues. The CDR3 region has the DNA TGTGCCAGCAGCGAAAGGGCAGGGTACGCCGGGGAGCTGTTTTTT. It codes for CASSERAGYAGELFF.

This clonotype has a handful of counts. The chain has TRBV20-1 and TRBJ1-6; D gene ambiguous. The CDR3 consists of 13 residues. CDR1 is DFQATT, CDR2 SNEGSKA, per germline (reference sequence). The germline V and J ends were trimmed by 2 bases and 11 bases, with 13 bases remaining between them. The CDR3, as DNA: TGCAGTGCTAGACGAGACCCCGGACCACCCCTCCACTTT. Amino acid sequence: CSARRDPGPPLHF.

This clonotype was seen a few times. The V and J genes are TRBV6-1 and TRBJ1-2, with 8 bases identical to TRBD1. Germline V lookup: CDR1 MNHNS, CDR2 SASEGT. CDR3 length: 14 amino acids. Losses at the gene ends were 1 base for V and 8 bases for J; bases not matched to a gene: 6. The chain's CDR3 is CASSEGTGSQGYTF. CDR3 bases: TGTGCCAGCAGTGAAGGGACAGGGAGCCAAGGCTACACCTTC.

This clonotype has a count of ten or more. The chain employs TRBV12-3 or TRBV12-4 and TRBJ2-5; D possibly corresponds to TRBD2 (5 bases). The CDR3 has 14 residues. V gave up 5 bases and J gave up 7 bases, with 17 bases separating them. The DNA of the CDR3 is TGTGCCAGCAGTCCACCCGGACGGGCGGGGACCCAGTACTTC. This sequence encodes CASSPPGRAGTQYF.

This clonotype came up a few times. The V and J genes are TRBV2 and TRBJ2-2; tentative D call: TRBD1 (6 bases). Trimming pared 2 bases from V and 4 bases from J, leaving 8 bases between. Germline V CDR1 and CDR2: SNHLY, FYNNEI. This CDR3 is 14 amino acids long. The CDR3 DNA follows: TGTGCCAGCAGTGAACGACAGGCCACCGGGGAGCTGTTTTTT. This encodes CASSERQATGELFF.

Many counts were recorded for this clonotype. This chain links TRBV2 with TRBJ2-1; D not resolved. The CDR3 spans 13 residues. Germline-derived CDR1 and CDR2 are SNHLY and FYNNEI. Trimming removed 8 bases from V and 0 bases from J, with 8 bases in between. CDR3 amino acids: CASEKSSYNEQFF. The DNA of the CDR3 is TGTGCCAGCGAAAAAAGCTCCTACAATGAGCAGTTCTTC.

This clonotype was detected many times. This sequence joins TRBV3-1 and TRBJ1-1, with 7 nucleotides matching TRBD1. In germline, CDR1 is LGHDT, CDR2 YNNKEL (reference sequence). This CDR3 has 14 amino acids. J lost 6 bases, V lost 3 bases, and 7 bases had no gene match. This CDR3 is CASSQTGLRAEAFF. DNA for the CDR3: TGTGCCAGCAGCCAGACAGGGTTGAGGGCTGAAGCTTTCTTT. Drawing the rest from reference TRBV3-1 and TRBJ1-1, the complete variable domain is DTAVSQTPKYLVTQMGNDKSIKCEQNLGHDTMYWYKQDSKKFLKIMFSYNNKELIINETVPNRFSPKSPDKAHLNLHINSLELGDSAVYFCASSQTGLRAEAFFGQGTRLTVV.

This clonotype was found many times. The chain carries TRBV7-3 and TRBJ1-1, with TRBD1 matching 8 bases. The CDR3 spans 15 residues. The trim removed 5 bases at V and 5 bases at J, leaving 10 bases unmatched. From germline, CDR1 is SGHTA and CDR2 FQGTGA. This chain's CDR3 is CASSIGQGRATEAFF. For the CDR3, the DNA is TGTGCCAGCAGCATAGGACAGGGAAGGGCGACTGAAGCTTTCTTT.

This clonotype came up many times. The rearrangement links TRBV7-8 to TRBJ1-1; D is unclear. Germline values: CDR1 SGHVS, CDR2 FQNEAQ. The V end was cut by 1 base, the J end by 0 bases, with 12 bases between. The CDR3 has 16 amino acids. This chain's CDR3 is CASSLEGPIMNTEAFF. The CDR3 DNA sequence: TGTGCCAGCAGCTTAGAGGGCCCCATTATGAACACTGAAGCTTTCTTT.

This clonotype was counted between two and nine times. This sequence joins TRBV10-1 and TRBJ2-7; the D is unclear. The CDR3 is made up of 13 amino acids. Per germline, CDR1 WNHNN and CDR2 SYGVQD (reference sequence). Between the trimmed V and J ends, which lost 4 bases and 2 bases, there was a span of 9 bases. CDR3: CASSGSNPYEQYF. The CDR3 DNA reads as TGCGCCAGCAGTGGGTCGAACCCCTACGAGCAGTACTTC.

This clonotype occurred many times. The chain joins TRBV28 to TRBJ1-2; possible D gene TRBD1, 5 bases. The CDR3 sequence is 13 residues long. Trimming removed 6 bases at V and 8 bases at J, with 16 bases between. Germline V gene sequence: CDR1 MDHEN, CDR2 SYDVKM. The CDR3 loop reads CASRADRGAGYTF. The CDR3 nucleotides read TGTGCCAGCAGGGCGGATAGGGGCGCCGGCTACACCTTC.

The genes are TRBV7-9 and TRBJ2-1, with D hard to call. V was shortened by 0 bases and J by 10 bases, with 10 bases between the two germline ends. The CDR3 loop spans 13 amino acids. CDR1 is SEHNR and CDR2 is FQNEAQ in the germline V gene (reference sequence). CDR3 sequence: CASSLALAIEQFF. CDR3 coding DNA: TGTGCCAGCAGCTTAGCGCTCGCCATCGAGCAGTTCTTC.

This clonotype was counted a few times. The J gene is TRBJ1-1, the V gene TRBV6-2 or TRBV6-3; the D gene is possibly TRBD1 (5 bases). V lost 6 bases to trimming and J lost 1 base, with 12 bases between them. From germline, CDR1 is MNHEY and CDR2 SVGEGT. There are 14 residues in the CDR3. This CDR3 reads CASRLQGGNTEAFF. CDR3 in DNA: TGTGCCAGCAGACTTCAGGGTGGGAACACTGAAGCTTTCTTT.